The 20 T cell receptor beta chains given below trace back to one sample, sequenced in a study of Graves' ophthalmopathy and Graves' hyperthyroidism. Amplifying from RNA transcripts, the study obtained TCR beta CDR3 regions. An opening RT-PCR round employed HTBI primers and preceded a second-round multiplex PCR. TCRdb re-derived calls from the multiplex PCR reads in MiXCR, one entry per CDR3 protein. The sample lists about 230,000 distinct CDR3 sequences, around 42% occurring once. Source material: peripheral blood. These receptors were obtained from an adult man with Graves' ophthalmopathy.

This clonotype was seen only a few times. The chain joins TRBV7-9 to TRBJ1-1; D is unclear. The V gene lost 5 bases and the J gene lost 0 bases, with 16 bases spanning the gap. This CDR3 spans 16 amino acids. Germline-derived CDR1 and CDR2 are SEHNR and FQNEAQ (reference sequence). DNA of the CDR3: TGTGCCAGCAGCGTACTACAGAATTCTTTGAACACTGAAGCTTTCTTT. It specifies CASSVLQNSLNTEAFF.

In nucleotides, the CDR3 is TGTGCCAGCAGTCTTGGTGACTACTATGGCTACACCTTC. Amino acid sequence: CASSLGDYYGYTF. This chain uses TRBV2 with TRBJ1-2; D remains unclear. V lost 5 bases and J 3 bases, leaving 10 bases between the germline ends. Germline V CDR1 and CDR2: SNHLY, FYNNEI. This CDR3 region has 13 residues. Variable domain in full (rest from reference TRBV2 and TRBJ1-2): EPEVTQTPSHQVTQMGQEVILRCVPISNHLYFYWYRQILGQKVEFLVSFYNNEISEKSEIFDDQFSVERPDGSNFTLKIRSTKLEDSAMYFCASSLGDYYGYTFGSGTRLTVV.

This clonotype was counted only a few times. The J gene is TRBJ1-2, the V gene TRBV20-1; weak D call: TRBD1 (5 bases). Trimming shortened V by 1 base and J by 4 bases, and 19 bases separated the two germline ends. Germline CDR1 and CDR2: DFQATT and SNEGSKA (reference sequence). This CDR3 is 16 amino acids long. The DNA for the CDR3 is TGCAGTGCTAGAGTGGCGGACACCCTTCGGGGCTATGGCTACACCTTC. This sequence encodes CSARVADTLRGYGYTF.

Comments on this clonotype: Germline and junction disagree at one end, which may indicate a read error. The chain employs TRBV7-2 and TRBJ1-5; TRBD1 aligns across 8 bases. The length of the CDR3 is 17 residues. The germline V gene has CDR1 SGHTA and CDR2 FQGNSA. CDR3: CASSQVRTGGLNQPQHF. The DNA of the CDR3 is TGCGCCAGCAGCCAAGTGCGAACAGGGGGGCTCAATCAGCCCCAGCATTTT.

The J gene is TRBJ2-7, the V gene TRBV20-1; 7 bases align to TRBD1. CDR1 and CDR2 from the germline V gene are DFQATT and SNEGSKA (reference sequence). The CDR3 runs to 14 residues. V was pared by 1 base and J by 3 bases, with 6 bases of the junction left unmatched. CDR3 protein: CSARGVQGNYEQYF. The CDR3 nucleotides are TGCAGTGCTAGAGGGGTACAGGGGAACTACGAGCAGTACTTC.

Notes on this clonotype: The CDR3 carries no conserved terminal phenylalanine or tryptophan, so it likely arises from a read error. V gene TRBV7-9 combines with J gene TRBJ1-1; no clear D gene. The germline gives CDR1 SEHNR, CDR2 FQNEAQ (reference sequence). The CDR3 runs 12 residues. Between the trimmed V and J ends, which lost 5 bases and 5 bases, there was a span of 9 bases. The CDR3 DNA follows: TGTGCCAGCAGCACAACGAGGACTGAAGCTTTCTCT. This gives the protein CASSTTRTEAFS.

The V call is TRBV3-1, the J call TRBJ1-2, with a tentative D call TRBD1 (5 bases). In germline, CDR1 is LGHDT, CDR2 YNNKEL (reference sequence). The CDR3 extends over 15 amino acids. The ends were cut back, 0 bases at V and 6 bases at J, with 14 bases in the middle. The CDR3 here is CASSQELIRDHGYTF. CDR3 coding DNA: TGTGCCAGCAGCCAAGAACTTATCAGGGATCATGGCTACACCTTC.

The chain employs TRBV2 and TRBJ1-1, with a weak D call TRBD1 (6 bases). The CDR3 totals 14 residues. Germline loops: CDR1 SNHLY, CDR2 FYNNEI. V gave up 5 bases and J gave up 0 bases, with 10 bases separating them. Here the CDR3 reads CASSRTALNTEAFF. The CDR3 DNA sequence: TGTGCCAGCAGTCGGACAGCTTTGAACACTGAAGCTTTCTTT. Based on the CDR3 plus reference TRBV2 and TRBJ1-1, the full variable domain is EPEVTQTPSHQVTQMGQEVILRCVPISNHLYFYWYRQILGQKVEFLVSFYNNEISEKSEIFDDQFSVERPDGSNFTLKIRSTKLEDSAMYFCASSRTALNTEAFFGQGTRLTVV.

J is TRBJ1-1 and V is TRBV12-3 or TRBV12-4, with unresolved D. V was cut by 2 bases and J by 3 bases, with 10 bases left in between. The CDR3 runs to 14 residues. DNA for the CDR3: TGTGCCAGCAGTTTAAACGGGGTTGACACTGAAGCTTTCTTT. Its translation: CASSLNGVDTEAFF.

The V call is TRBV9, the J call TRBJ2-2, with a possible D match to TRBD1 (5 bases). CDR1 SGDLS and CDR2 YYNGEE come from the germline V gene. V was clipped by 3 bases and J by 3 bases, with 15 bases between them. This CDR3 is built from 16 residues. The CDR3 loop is CASSGDFVGDTGELFF. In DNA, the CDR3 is TGTGCCAGCAGCGGCGATTTTGTAGGGGACACCGGGGAGCTGTTTTTT. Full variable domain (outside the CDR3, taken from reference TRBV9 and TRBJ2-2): DSGVTQTPKHLITATGQRVTLRCSPRSGDLSVYWYQQSLDQGLQFLIQYYNGEERAKGNILERFSAQQFPDLHSELNLSSLELGDSALYFCASSGDFVGDTGELFFGEGSRLTVL.

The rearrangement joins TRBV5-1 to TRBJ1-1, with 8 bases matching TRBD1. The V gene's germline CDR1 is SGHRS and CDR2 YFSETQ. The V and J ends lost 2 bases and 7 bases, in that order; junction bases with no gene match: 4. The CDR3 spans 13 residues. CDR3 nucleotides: TGCGCCAGCAGCTTTGGACAGGGCGTTGAAGCTTTCTTT. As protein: CASSFGQGVEAFF.

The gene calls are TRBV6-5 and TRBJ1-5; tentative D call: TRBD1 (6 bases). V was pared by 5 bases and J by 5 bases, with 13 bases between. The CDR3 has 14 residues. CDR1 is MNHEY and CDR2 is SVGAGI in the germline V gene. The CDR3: CASSEPTGYQPQHF. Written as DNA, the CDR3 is TGTGCCAGCAGTGAACCGACAGGTTATCAGCCCCAGCATTTT.

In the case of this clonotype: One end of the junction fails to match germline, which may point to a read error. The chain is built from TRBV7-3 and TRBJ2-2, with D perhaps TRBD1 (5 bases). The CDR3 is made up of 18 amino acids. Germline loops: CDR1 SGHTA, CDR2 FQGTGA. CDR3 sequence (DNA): TGTGCCAGCAGCTTAATTGGTTTAAGCAGGGCGAAAACCGGGGAGCTGTTTTTT. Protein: CASSLIGLSRAKTGELFF. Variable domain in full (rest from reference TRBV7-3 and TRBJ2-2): GAGVSQTPSNKVTEKGKYVELRCDPISGHTALYWYRQSLGQGPEFLIYFQGTGAADDSGLPNDRFFAVRPEGSVSTLKIQRTERGDSAVYLCASSLIGLSRAKTGELFFGEGSRLTVL.

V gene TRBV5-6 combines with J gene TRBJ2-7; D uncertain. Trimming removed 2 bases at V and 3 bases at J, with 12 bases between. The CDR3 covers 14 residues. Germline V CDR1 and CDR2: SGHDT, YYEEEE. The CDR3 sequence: CASSLRNSSYEQYF. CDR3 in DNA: TGTGCCAGCAGCTTACGCAACAGTAGCTACGAGCAGTACTTC.

This CDR3 is CAISFGSGGDNEQFF. As DNA, the CDR3 is TGTGCCATCTCCTTTGGGTCAGGGGGAGACAATGAGCAGTTCTTC. V gene TRBV12-3 or TRBV12-4 combines with J gene TRBJ2-5; 7 bases are shared with TRBD1. Matching the DNA end better, TRBJ2-1 makes the J call doubtful. CDR3 size: 15 residues.

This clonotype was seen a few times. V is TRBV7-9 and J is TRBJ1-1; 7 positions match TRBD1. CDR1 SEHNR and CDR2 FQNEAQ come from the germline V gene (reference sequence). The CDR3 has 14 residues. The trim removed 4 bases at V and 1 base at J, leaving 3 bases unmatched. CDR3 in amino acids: CASSSGQANTEAFF. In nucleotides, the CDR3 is TGTGCCAGCAGCTCAGGACAGGCGAACACTGAAGCTTTCTTT.

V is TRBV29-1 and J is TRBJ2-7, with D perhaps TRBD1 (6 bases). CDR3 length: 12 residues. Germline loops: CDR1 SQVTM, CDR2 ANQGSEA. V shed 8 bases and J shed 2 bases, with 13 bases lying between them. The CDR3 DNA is TGCAGCACCCGGGACAATACCTACGAGCAGTACTTC. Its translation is CSTRDNTYEQYF.

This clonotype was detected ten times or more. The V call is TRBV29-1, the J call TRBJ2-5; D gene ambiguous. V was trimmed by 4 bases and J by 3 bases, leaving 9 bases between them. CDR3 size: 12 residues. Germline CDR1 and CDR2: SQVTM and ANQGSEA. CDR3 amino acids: CSVAPVEETQYF. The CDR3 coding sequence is TGCAGCGTTGCCCCAGTAGAAGAGACCCAGTACTTC.

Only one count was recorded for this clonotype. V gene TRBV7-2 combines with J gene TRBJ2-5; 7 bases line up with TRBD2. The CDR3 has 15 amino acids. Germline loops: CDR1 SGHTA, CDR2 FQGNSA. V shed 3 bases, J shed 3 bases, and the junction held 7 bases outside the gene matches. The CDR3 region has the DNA TGTGCCAGCAGCTTGGCTAGCGGACCCGAAGAGACCCAGTACTTC. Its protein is CASSLASGPEETQYF.

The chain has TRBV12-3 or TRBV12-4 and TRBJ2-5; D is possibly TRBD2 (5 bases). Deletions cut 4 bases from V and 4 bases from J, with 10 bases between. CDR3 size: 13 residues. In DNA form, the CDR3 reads TGTGCCAGCAGTTACCTAGCTATAGAGACCCAGTACTTC. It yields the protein CASSYLAIETQYF.